What follows are 15 T cell receptor beta chains derived from one specimen sequenced in a study of cytomegalovirus exposure and HLA in healthy donors. Data came from immunoSEQ multiplex PCR; TCRdb stores just in-frame clones and leaves some out. The sample gives more than 120,000 clones, around 87% of which show up once; roughly 9.4% is in the top ten. The sequencing sample was made of PBMCs. The source of these receptors is a man aged 18 to 30 in good health and CMV-seropositive.

The chain joins TRBV21-1 to TRBJ2-2; the table assigns TRBD1, which was not confirmed against the DNA. TRBV21-1 counts as a pseudogene. The CDR3 extends over 15 amino acids. The CDR3 sequence is CASSKAQGETGELFF. DNA for the CDR3: TGTGCCAGCAGCAAAGCACAGGGGGAAACCGGGGAGCTGTTTTTT.

The V and J genes are TRBV5-6 and TRBJ2-1; weak D call: TRBD1 (7 bases). The germline V gene has CDR1 SGHDT and CDR2 YYEEEE. V lost 6 bases to trimming and J lost 7 bases, with 14 bases between them. CDR3 length: 13 residues. CDR3 bases: TGTGCCAGCACCCGGCAGGGGGGTAATGAGCAGTTCTTC. As protein: CASTRQGGNEQFF.

There are a few counts of this clone. V is TRBV7-9 and J is TRBJ1-2; TRBD1 matches 10 bases. Germline lookup yields CDR1 SEHNR and CDR2 FQNEAQ (reference sequence). The V and J ends lost 6 bases and 4 bases, in that order; junction bases with no gene match: 2. This CDR3 comprises 13 residues. Here the CDR3 reads CASSGQGVYGYTF. The DNA of the CDR3 is TGTGCCAGCAGTGGACAGGGGGTCTATGGCTACACCTTC.

The V gene is TRBV11-3, the J gene TRBJ2-5; D remains ambiguous. The V end was cut by 5 bases, the J end by 0 bases, with 10 bases between. Germline loops: CDR1 SGHNT, CDR2 YENEEA. The CDR3 extends over 14 amino acids. The DNA of the CDR3 is TGTGCCAGCAGCCCCCTAGAAAACCAAGAGACCCAGTACTTC. Translated, it gives CASSPLENQETQYF.

V and J are TRBV19 and TRBJ1-2; the D is unclear. Looked up from germline, CDR1 is LNHDA and CDR2 is SQIVND (reference sequence). The CDR3 is 15 amino acids. With 7 bases removed from V and 3 bases from J, the gap between germline ends came to 18 bases. Here the CDR3 DNA reads TGTGCCAGTACCCCAGAAGGCGGACTAGACTATGGCTACACCTTC. Translation gives CASTPEGGLDYGYTF.

This clone came up once. J is TRBJ1-4 and V is TRBV5-1; the D is unclear. CDR3 length: 14 residues. V lost 0 bases to trimming and J lost 3 bases, with 6 bases between them. CDR1 and CDR2 (germline): SGHRS, YFSETQ. CDR3 in amino acids: CASSLARPNEKLFF. For the CDR3, the DNA is TGCGCCAGCAGCTTGGCTCGTCCTAATGAAAAACTGTTTTTT. Drawing the rest from reference TRBV5-1 and TRBJ1-4, the complete variable domain is KAGVTQTPRYLIKTRGQQVTLSCSPISGHRSVSWYQQTPGQGLQFLFEYFSETQRNKGNFPGRFSGRQFSNSRSEMNVSTLELGDSALYLCASSLARPNEKLFFGSGTQLSVL.

The CDR3 sequence: CASVREATDTQYF. The DNA for the CDR3 is TGTGCCAGCGTGCGGGAGGCCACAGATACGCAGTATTTT. This chain connects TRBV2 to TRBJ2-3; 8 positions match TRBD2. V trimming: 8 bases; J trimming: 2 bases; junction bases outside the gene matches: 3. The CDR3 sequence is 13 residues long. CDR1 and CDR2 (germline): SNHLY, FYNNEI.

This chain joins TRBV28 and TRBJ1-2; D remains ambiguous. The germline V gene has CDR1 MDHEN and CDR2 SYDVKM. V shed 5 bases and J shed 4 bases, with 20 bases lying between them. This CDR3 has 16 residues. CDR3 bases: TGTGCCAGCAGTCCATCTTCTTCCGCAGGCCTCTATGGCTACACCTTC. Its translation is CASSPSSSAGLYGYTF.

This clone was recorded only once. This chain uses TRBV10-1 with TRBJ2-1; TRBD1 agrees at 9 bases. V shed 3 bases, J shed 8 bases, and the junction held 11 bases outside the gene matches. In germline, CDR1 is WNHNN, CDR2 SYGVQD (reference sequence). The CDR3 spans 16 residues. CDR3 coding DNA: TGCGCCAGCAGTGAAACCCCCGGGACAGGGTACGATGAGCAGTTCTTC. Translated: CASSETPGTGYDEQFF.

This rearrangement joins TRBV14 to TRBJ1-6; TRBD1 matches 8 bases. The CDR3 contains 15 residues. Germline CDR1 and CDR2: SGHDN and FVKESK. V gave up 3 bases and J gave up 9 bases; unmatched junction bases: 7. CDR3 in amino acids: CASSHRGQGRSPLHF. Written as DNA, the CDR3 is TGTGCCAGCAGCCACCGCGGACAGGGACGTTCACCCCTCCACTTT.

This sequence joins TRBV10-1 and TRBJ1-2; possible D gene TRBD1, 5 bases. CDR3 length: 13 amino acids. The germline V gene has CDR1 WNHNN and CDR2 SYGVQD (reference sequence). Trimming cost V 3 bases and J 8 bases, with 13 bases left between them. The CDR3 sequence: CASSDRAGNGYTF. The CDR3 nucleotides read TGCGCCAGCAGTGACAGGGCGGGGAACGGCTACACCTTC.

This clone showed up just once. The chain links TRBV7-9 to TRBJ2-6, with D tentatively TRBD2 (5 bases). V lost 5 bases to trimming and J lost 0 bases, with 14 bases between them. The CDR3 length is 17 residues. Germline CDR1 reads SEHNR; CDR2 reads FQNEAQ (reference sequence). DNA for the CDR3: TGTGCCAGCAGCCCCACTAGAGAGGTCTCTGGGGCCAACGTCCTGACTTTC. Translation: CASSPTREVSGANVLTF.

The chain carries TRBV19 and TRBJ1-1; D remains unclear. Trimming stripped 5 bases from V and 7 bases from J, with 14 bases between. Germline V gene lookup returns CDR1 LNHDA and CDR2 SQIVND (reference sequence). The CDR3 runs to 13 residues. The CDR3 reads CASSVDGGSEAFF. In nucleotides, the CDR3 is TGTGCCAGTAGTGTCGACGGAGGGAGTGAAGCTTTCTTT.

CDR3 region: CASSLTRTGNTEAFF. In DNA form, the CDR3 reads TGCGCCAGCAGCCTGACCAGGACAGGGAACACTGAAGCTTTCTTT. This sequence joins TRBV5-1 and TRBJ1-1, with 7 bases matching TRBD1. Germline V gene sequence: CDR1 SGHRS, CDR2 YFSETQ. V lost 4 bases, J lost 1 base, and 7 bases stayed unmatched. The CDR3 spans 15 residues.

The rearrangement uses TRBV7-6 and TRBJ1-4; TRBD1 agrees at 12 bases. CDR1 is SGHVS, CDR2 FNYEAQ, per germline. V lost 8 bases, J lost 0 bases, and 13 bases stayed unmatched. The CDR3 totals 19 residues. Here the CDR3 reads CASRRDRDRGHPTNEKLFF. CDR3 coding DNA: TGTGCCAGCCGTAGGGACCGGGACAGGGGGCACCCAACTAATGAAAAACTGTTTTTT.